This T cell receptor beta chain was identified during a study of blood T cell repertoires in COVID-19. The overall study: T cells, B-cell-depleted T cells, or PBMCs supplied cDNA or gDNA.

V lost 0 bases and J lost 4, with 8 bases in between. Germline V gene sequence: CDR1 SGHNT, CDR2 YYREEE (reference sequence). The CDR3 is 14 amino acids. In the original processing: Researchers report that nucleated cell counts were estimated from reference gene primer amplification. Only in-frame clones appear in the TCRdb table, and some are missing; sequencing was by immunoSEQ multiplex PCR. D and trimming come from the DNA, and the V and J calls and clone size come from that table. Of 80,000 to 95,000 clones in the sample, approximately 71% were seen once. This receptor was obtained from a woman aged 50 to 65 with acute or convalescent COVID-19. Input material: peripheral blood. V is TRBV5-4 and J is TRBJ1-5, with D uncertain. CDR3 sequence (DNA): TGTGCCAGCAGCTTGGCAGGACTAAATCAGCCCCAGCATTTT. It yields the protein CASSLAGLNQPQHF.